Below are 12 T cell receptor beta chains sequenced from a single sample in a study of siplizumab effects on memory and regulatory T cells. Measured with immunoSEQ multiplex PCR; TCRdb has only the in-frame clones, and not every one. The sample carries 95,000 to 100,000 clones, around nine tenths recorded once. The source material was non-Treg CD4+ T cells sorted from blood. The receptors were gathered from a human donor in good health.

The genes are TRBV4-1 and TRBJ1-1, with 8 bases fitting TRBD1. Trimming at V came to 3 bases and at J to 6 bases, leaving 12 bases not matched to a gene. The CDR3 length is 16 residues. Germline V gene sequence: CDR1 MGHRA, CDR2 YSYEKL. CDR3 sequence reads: CASSHSRTGSRAEAFF. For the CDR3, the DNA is TGCGCCAGCAGCCACTCCCGGACAGGGAGTCGGGCTGAAGCTTTCTTT.

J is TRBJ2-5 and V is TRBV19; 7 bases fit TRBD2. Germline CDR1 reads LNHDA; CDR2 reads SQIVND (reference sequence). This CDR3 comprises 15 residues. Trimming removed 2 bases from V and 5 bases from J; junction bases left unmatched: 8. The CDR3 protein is CASSIRRGRTETQYF. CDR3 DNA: TGTGCCAGTAGTATACGGCGCGGGAGAACGGAGACCCAGTACTTC.

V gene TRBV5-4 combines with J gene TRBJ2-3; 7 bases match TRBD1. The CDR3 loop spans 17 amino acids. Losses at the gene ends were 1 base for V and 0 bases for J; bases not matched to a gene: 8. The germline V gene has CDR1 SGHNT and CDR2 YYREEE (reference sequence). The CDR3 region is CASSLNPTGPSTDTQYF. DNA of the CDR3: TGTGCCAGCAGCTTGAATCCGACAGGGCCTAGCACAGATACGCAGTATTTT.

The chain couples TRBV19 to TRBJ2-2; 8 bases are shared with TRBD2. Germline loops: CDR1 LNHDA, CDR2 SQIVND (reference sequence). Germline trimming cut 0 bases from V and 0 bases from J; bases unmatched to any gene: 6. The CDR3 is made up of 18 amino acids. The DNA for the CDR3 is TGTGCCAGTAGTATAGATTGGGCGGGAGGTCCGAACACCGGGGAGCTGTTTTTT. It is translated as CASSIDWAGGPNTGELFF.

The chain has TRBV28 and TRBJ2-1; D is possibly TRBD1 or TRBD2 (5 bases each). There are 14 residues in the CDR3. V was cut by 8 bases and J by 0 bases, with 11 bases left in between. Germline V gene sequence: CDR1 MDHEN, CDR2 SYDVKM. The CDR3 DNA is TGTGCCAGCCGGGACCGTAGCTCCTACAATGAGCAGTTCTTC. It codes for CASRDRSSYNEQFF.

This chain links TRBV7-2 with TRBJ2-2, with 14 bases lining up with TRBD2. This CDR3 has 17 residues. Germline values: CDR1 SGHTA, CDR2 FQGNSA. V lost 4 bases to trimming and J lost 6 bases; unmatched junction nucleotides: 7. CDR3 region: CASSSGLAGARAGELFF. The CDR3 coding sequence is TGTGCCAGCAGCTCGGGACTAGCGGGAGCGAGGGCCGGGGAGCTGTTTTTT.

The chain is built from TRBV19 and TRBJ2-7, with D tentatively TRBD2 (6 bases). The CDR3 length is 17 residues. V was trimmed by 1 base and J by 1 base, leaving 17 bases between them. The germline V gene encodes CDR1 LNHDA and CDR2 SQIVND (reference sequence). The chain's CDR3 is CASSIVLSGLGSYEQYF. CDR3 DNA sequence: TGTGCCAGTAGTATAGTGTTATCGGGACTGGGTTCCTACGAGCAGTACTTC.

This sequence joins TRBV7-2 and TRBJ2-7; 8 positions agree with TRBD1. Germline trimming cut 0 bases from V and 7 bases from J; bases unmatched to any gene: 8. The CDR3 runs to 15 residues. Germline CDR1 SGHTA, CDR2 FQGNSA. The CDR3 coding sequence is TGTGCCAGCAGCTTAGCCTCCGGGACAGGCGGAGAGCAGTACTTC. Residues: CASSLASGTGGEQYF.

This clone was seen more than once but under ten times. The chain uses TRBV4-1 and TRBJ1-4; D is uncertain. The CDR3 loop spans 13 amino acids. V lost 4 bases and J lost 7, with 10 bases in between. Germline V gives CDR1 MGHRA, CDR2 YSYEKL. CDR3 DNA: TGCGCCAGCAGCCGGGATCGGACTGAAAAACTGTTTTTT. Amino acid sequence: CASSRDRTEKLFF.

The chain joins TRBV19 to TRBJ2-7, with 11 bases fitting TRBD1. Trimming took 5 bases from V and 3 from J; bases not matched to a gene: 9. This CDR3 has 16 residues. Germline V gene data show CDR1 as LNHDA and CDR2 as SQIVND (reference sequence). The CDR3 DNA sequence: TGTGCCAGTAGTTCATTCACCGGGACAGGGGGCTACGAGCAGTACTTC. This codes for CASSSFTGTGGYEQYF. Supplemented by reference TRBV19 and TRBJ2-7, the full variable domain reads DGGITQSPKYLFRKEGQNVTLSCEQNLNHDAMYWYRQDPGQGLRLIYYSQIVNDFQKGDIAEGYSVSREKKESFPLTVTSAQKNPTAFYLCASSSFTGTGGYEQYFGPGTRLTVT.

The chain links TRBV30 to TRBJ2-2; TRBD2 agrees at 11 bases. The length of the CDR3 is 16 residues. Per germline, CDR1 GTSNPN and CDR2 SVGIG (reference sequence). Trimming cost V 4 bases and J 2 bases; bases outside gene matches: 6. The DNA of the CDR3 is TGTGCCTGGAATTACGGGACTAGCGGAAACACCGGGGAGCTGTTTTTT. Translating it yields CAWNYGTSGNTGELFF. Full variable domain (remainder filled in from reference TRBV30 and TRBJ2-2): SQTIHQWPATLVQPVGSPLSLECTVEGTSNPNLYWYRQAAGRGLQLLFYSVGIGQISSEVPQNLSASRPQDRQFILSSKKLLLSDSGFYLCAWNYGTSGNTGELFFGEGSRLTVL.

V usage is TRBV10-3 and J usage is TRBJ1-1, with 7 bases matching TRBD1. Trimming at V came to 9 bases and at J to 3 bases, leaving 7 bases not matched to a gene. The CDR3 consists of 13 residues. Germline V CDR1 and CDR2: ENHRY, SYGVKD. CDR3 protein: CAMRATGYTEAFF. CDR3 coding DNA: TGTGCCATGAGAGCGACAGGGTACACTGAAGCTTTCTTT.